Here is one T cell receptor (beta chain) with its context. These data come from a study of cytomegalovirus exposure and HLA in healthy donors. The CDR3 consists of 15 residues. V lost 0 bases to trimming and J lost 8 bases, with 15 bases between them. CDR1 and CDR2 from the germline V gene are SGDLS and YYNGEE. Only in-frame clones appear in the TCRdb table, and some are missing; sequencing was by immunoSEQ multiplex PCR. The sample contains approximately 140,000 clones, around 87% of which appear only once. The chain employs TRBV9 and TRBJ2-1; a possible D gene is TRBD1 (6 bases). The receptor was derived from a man younger than 35 in good health and CMV-seropositive. Sequencing input: PBMCs. This chain's CDR3 is CASSVDEGDQDEQFF. CDR3 bases: TGTGCCAGCAGCGTAGACGAGGGGGATCAGGATGAGCAGTTCTTC.